These 3 T cell receptor beta chains were sequenced from one sample in a study of CD8 T cells in Susac syndrome. An amount of RNA that ranged from roughly 0.45 to 1 ug was reverse transcribed with random hexamers. TCRdb processed the immunoSEQ multiplex PCR reads anew with MiXCR; each CDR3 protein has one entry. Among around 270,000 distinct CDR3 sequences listed, approximately 85% were seen once. The sequencing input was CD8+ T cells from PBMCs. These receptor sequences come from a human donor with multiple sclerosis.

The chain employs TRBV7-3 and TRBJ2-1; TRBD1 matches at 8 bases. Germline lookup yields CDR1 SGHTA and CDR2 FQGTGA. After removal of 4 bases from V and 4 bases from J, the junction contained 3 bases not matched to a gene. The CDR3 extends over 14 amino acids. CDR3 DNA: TGTGCCAGCAGCTGGGACAGGAATTACAATGAGCAGTTCTTC. Residues: CASSWDRNYNEQFF.

The CDR3 sequence is CASSLAPGPYNGYTF. CDR3 nucleotides: TGTGCCAGCAGCTTAGCCCCGGGCCCCTATAATGGCTACACCTTC. The chain couples TRBV11-2 to TRBJ1-2, with D unresolved. CDR3 size: 15 residues. V lost 1 base and J lost 6, with 15 bases in between. Looked up from germline, CDR1 is SGHAT and CDR2 is FQNNGV.

This clonotype was seen a handful of times. The chain uses TRBV7-9 and TRBJ2-7; D is perhaps TRBD1 (6 bases). Trimming left V 2 bases short and J 6 bases short, with 8 bases between. This CDR3 has 12 amino acids. Germline assignment: CDR1 SEHNR and CDR2 FQNEAQ (reference sequence). For the CDR3, the DNA is TGTGCCAGCAGCTTACGAGGGGGCGAGCAGTACTTC. Translation gives CASSLRGGEQYF.